Sequencing of this T cell receptor beta chain was carried out in a study of cytomegalovirus exposure and HLA in healthy donors (dated by TCRdb to 2016 to 2017). With regard to the full study: An earlier analysis of about 560 of the donors reported 276 Gb of sequence data and 100 million to 120 million unique TCR beta sequences obtained from roughly 170 million T cells. An early release that covered fewer than 800 HLA-typed donors contained about 290 gigabases of sequencing data and tens of millions of unique TCR sequences. Of the roughly 400 genotyped donors, approximately 80% fell in the genetic ancestry cluster associated with self-reported Caucasian donors. The aim of the study was to test whether cataloging public T cell receptors could identify signatures of past pathogen exposure. The T cell repertoires of 700 or so subjects were profiled by immunosequencing and related to cytomegalovirus serostatus. Besides the first cohort of approximately 670 subjects, a separate validation cohort made up of roughly 120 different subjects was used. To predict cytomegalovirus infection status, the study combined high-throughput TCR immunosequencing, statistical association of individual TCRs with disease status, and machine learning. A later analysis re-examined previously published TCR beta repertoires from hundreds of donors and added high-resolution HLA genotyping to investigate patterns of TCR occurrence. In the later analysis, no new phenotypic data were used to find candidate immune exposures; instead, reliance was placed on TCR beta sequences and their occurrence across donors. An earlier analysis of approximately 580 of the donors used high-throughput TCR beta sequencing to judge whether each TCR beta V gene segment behaved as functional or pseudogenic. Alongside the repertoire data, information on donor age, sex, ethnicity and CMV serostatus was compiled. A later genetic analysis used genome-wide SNP genotypes for about three fifths of the 666 donors, treating that subset as a discovery cohort. All discovery cohort repertoires had been generated using a single sequencing platform. HLA typing included class I and class II loci at four-digit resolution. Typing coverage varied by locus: about 620-640 donors for A, B, C, DRB1 and DQB1; approximately 500 for DQA1; nearly 610 for DPA1; about 450 for DPB1. Four to six DR-DQ haplotypes were handled as single units for association and clustering because linkage in the cohort was strong. On average, about 240,000 unique TCR beta nucleotide sequences were sequenced per donor among some 420 genotyped donors of the cohort, with 15% to 20% of those sequences being non-productive.

The cohort comprised hundreds of healthy bone marrow donors. At the time of sampling, every cohort member was nominally healthy, though immune exposures that went unrecorded were likely present. The donor tested CMV seronegative and was one of the 352 seronegative cohort members. A peripheral blood sample was provided by each donor, and peripheral blood mononuclear cells were used for TCR beta sequencing. The Qiagen DNeasy Blood Extraction Kit was used to extract genomic DNA from the blood cell samples. Libraries were prepared through the immunoSEQ multiplex PCR assay. A mixture of 60 forward primers for TCR Vbeta segments and 13 reverse primers for TCR Jbeta segments was used in the multiplex PCR. The CDR3 region of rearranged TCR beta genes was amplified from genomic DNA with a multiplex PCR assay. The amplified TCR beta libraries were sequenced on the Illumina HiSeq System as 87-base-pair reads. As for how the authors treated the data: A later analysis tallied some 79 million unique TCR beta chains across the approximately 670 repertoires, and about 10 million of those chains were shared by two or more donors. A nearest-neighbor algorithm error-corrected the raw reads and collapsed the reads into unique sequences, merging closely related sequences to remove PCR and sequencing errors. Alignment of CDR3 sequences to IMGT reference sequences was used to assign V, D and J gene segments. For a sequence to be retained, a match of at least six nucleotides to both a V gene segment and a J gene segment was required. A rearrangement was called productive if the CDR3 had no stop codons and remained in frame with V and J, and every other rearrangement was called non-productive. Following IMGT convention, CDR3 was defined as the stretch from the second conserved V-encoded cysteine up to the conserved J-encoded phenylalanine. In an earlier analysis of around 570 of the donors, sequences lacking an unambiguous match to a single V gene segment were excluded. In an earlier analysis of 587 of the donors, a V segment was called functional when productive rearrangements were above 56.7%, and segregating when the standard deviation between donors exceeded 5%. To diagnose cytomegalovirus status from the catalog of TCR beta chain sequences, a statistical classification framework was built. In a later analysis, V and J genes were assigned by comparing TCR nucleotide sequences against IMGT/GENE-DB human TR gene sequences. A later analysis assigned CDR3 sequences and most-parsimonious VDJ recombination scenarios with the TCRdist pipeline. In a later analysis, each TCR beta chain was defined by its CDR3 amino acid sequence together with its V-gene family, and reads lacking a unique V-gene family were excluded. As a way to deal with suspected cross-contamination and a sequencing artifact, a later analysis dropped nearly 600 nucleotide sequences that were highly shared and had low generation probability. For each public chain, a later analysis derived a clonal expansion index from normalized ranks of inferred template counts within each repertoire. Generation probabilities in a later analysis came from a VDJ recombination model fitted to out-of-frame rearrangements, and those results were checked against IGoR. Hypergeometric tests were used in a later analysis to score TCR-TCR, TCR-HLA and TCR-CMV co-occurrence, with a repertoire-size bias correction applied to the TCR pairs. A later analysis estimated false discovery rates by permuting HLA or CMV assignments 20 times. In a later analysis, co-occurring TCRs were grouped using DBSCAN, with TCRdist sequence similarity added in when clustering inside HLA-allele-positive subsets. Repertoires with fewer than 30,000 or more than 120,000 public chains, plus five repertoires with anomalous nucleotide sharing, were excluded from co-occurrence clustering. TCRdb carries this immuneACCESS record with in-frame sequences only. Its versions omit some clonotypes, under half of them owing to an unresolved V gene in the studies checked, with the rest unexplained. V and J calls and clone size follow that table, whereas D and trimming were derived from the DNA. The sample table lists 110,000 to 150,000 clones, around 70% of them with a count of one. The top ten clones comprise approximately 1.6% of the sample.

Comment on this clone: It has no known antigen specificity. No quality values exist for individual bases; no much larger clone is one base distant.

V lost 6 bases and J lost 7 bases, and the count of bases not matched to a germline gene is 4. CDR1 and CDR2 were assigned from the germline V gene as ENHRY and SYGVKD. The CDR3 numbers 13 residues from cysteine through phenylalanine. The entry retains the CDR3 DNA only, 39 bases that are in frame from base 1. Findings and caveats that apply to the study as a whole: This cohort had only TCR beta chains sequenced, and the lack of alpha or paired-chain data limited which features could be detected. The authors suggested that the approach could potentially be generalized to other disease states and immunological phenotypes. In an earlier analysis of some 550 of the donors, most TCR beta V segments were observed in productive rearrangements about 90% or about 30% of the time, broadly matching IMGT annotations. Because the 87-base-pair reads could not distinguish some IMGT-functional V segments, including TRBV6-2 and TRBV6-3, those segments were excluded. HLA typing was unavailable for some donors at each locus, so association tests used only the typed subset. The earlier analysis of some 560 of the donors excluded 15 to 20 rarely observed V segments, including chromosome 9 orphons, because counts were too low. Most TCR sequences were observed very rarely across donors, whereas some public TCRs were present in many individuals. A further reported finding was that TCR beta sequences accurately predicted the HLA-A and HLA-B alleles for most subjects in the first cohort. A later genetic analysis reported fewer N-insertions in productive TCRs among donors in an Asian-associated ancestry cluster than the roughly 650-donor mean. A later analysis found that HLA-associated TCR beta chains were more clonally expanded and had lower generation probabilities than equally common non-associated chains. In the study, about 150 TCR beta chains were listed as associated with cytomegalovirus. In a later analysis, most CMV-associated TCR beta chains were found to appear HLA-restricted, with HLA associations seemingly driven largely by CMV exposure. When HLA alleles, especially DR and DQ, strongly co-occurred, attributing TCR associations to individual alleles was difficult. Specific HLA alleles were associated with 18,000 or so TCR beta sequences at a false discovery rate of 0.05 in a later analysis. In both the original and validation cohorts, the classifier was reported to diagnose cytomegalovirus status with high specificity and sensitivity. An association between a missense DCLRE1C variant and V-gene and J-gene trimming of TCR beta chains was found in a later genetic analysis and replicated in an independent cohort. Three of the identified cytomegalovirus-associated TCR beta chains were confirmed in vitro to be specific for cytomegalovirus antigens. Presence/absence analyses assumed roughly uniform sequencing depth across donors, an assumption that may not hold. Correlated functional status among segregating V segments might reflect linkage disequilibrium, but an unknown experimental factor could not be ruled out. A cluster of highly shared sequence variants was judged likely to be a technical artifact of the sequencing pipeline. According to a later analysis, parvovirus B19, influenza, CMV and Epstein-Barr virus appeared linked to several top co-occurrence clusters. In a later analysis, the rate of TCR association differed among HLA loci, with DRB1 alleles having the most associated TCRs and HLA-C alleles having the fewest. Immune exposure information for the cohort was limited to CMV serostatus.

This chain is built from TRBV10-3 and TRBJ2-2; 8 bases in between match TRBD1. Material: PBMCs. This TCR was recovered from a woman aged 25 to 39 in good health and CMV-seronegative. The DNA sequence follows: TGTGCCATCAGGGACAGGGTTGGCGGGGAGCTGTTTTTT. Translated, this is CAIRDRVGGELFF.